This T cell receptor beta chain was identified in a study of blood T cell repertoires in COVID-19. Study context: Collection of acute and convalescent COVID-19 samples took place in the United States, Italy and Spain. PBMCs, B-cell-depleted T cells, or T cells were the source of the cDNA or gDNA that made up the material.

Everyone who took part was roughly 18 to 89 years old, and they came from 20 to 25 US areas. The germline V gene encodes CDR1 PRHDT and CDR2 FYEKMQ (reference sequence). The CDR3 loop spans 16 amino acids. The V gene end was trimmed by 3 bases and the J gene end by 0 bases; junction bases not matched to a gene: 2. Per the authors' pipeline: From reference gene primer amplification, estimates of nucleated cell counts were derived. The assay was immunoSEQ multiplex PCR, and TCRdb's table has in-frame clones only and misses some. The V and J calls and the clone size are those of that table, but D and trimming were determined from the DNA. The table shows about 220,000 clones, with 82% occurring only once.

The chain carries TRBV13 and TRBJ2-2; 9 bases are shared with TRBD2. Source material: PBMCs or T cells enriched from blood (not recorded which). The receptor's source is a woman aged 60-70 years who had recovered from COVID-19. In nucleotides, the CDR3 is TGTGCCAGCAGCTTTCTAGCGGGGACGAACACCGGGGAGCTGTTTTTT. Translated, it gives CASSFLAGTNTGELFF.